Following are 14 T cell receptor beta chains from one sample sequenced in a study of shared clonotypes between healthy human individuals. The table came from immunoSEQ multiplex PCR; TCRdb's copy has only in-frame clones and leaves some out. The table includes 2 million to 2.5 million clones, 95% detected once. Sequencing was done on a sample of naive CD4+ T cells sorted from blood. The subset: CD45RA+ positively selected. Receptors originate from a man younger than 35 in good health.

DNA for the CDR3: TGCGCCAGCAGCCGGGATGAAACTAATGAAAAACTGTTTTTT. Amino acid sequence: CASSRDETNEKLFF. The chain combines TRBV5-1 with TRBJ1-4; no definite D call. Germline V gene sequence: CDR1 SGHRS, CDR2 YFSETQ. The CDR3 spans 14 residues. V was pared by 4 bases and J by 1 base, with 8 bases between.

This chain uses TRBV5-1 with TRBJ1-1; D perhaps matches TRBD1 (5 bases). CDR3 length equals 15 residues. With 0 bases removed from V and 4 bases from J, the gap between germline ends came to 13 bases. Germline values: CDR1 SGHRS, CDR2 YFSETQ. This CDR3 is CASSLVGVEVTEAFF. DNA of the CDR3: TGCGCCAGCAGCTTGGTAGGGGTAGAAGTCACTGAAGCTTTCTTT.

The chain couples TRBV28 to TRBJ2-7, with TRBD1 identical over 7 bases. In germline, CDR1 is MDHEN, CDR2 SYDVKM. Trimming took 6 bases from V and 7 from J; bases not matched to a gene: 9. The CDR3 sequence is 13 residues long. The CDR3 coding sequence is TGTGCCAGCAGGCGACAGGGAACGGGGGAGCAGTACTTC. Translation gives CASRRQGTGEQYF.

The chain is built from TRBV9 and TRBJ2-2; D gene unclear. The V gene's germline CDR1 is SGDLS and CDR2 YYNGEE. The CDR3 sequence is 15 residues long. V lost 0 bases, J lost 1 base, and 7 bases lay in between. The chain's CDR3 is CASSVEAQNTGELFF. The CDR3 region has the DNA TGTGCCAGCAGCGTAGAAGCTCAGAACACCGGGGAGCTGTTTTTT. Full variable domain (outside the CDR3, taken from reference TRBV9 and TRBJ2-2): DSGVTQTPKHLITATGQRVTLRCSPRSGDLSVYWYQQSLDQGLQFLIQYYNGEERAKGNILERFSAQQFPDLHSELNLSSLELGDSALYFCASSVEAQNTGELFFGEGSRLTVL.

The chain has TRBV5-1 and TRBJ1-3; D gene ambiguous. The length of the CDR3 is 15 residues. V lost 2 bases to trimming and J lost 0 bases, with 9 bases between them. Germline assignment: CDR1 SGHRS and CDR2 YFSETQ. The CDR3 DNA follows: TGCGCCAGCAGCTTCGGACCAAGCTCTGGAAACACCATATATTTT. Protein sequence: CASSFGPSSGNTIYF.

The gene calls are TRBV4-3 and TRBJ1-1; tentative D call: TRBD1 (6 bases). Germline values: CDR1 LGHNA, CDR2 YSLEER. V lost 4 bases to trimming and J lost 0 bases, with 12 bases between them. The CDR3 has 15 amino acids. The CDR3: CASSLGQSMNTEAFF. The CDR3 nucleotides are TGCGCCAGCAGCCTAGGACAGTCCATGAACACTGAAGCTTTCTTT.

The V gene is TRBV7-8, the J gene TRBJ1-5, with unresolved D. Trimming removed 5 bases from V and 0 bases from J, with 11 bases in between. In germline, CDR1 is SGHVS, CDR2 FQNEAQ. This CDR3 region has 15 residues. The CDR3, as DNA: TGTGCCAGCAGCCCGAAGGGAAATAGCAATCAGCCCCAGCATTTT. Encoded protein: CASSPKGNSNQPQHF.

A word on this clone: In the same sample, other DNA sequences code for this CDR3. The chain employs TRBV28 and TRBJ2-2; D may be TRBD1 (6 bases). The CDR3 is 14 amino acids. The V and J ends lost 6 bases and 5 bases respectively, with 13 bases between them. Germline V gives CDR1 MDHEN, CDR2 SYDVKM. The CDR3 reads CASRPGTPTGELFF. CDR3 in DNA: TGTGCCAGCAGGCCCGGGACACCAACCGGGGAGCTGTTTTTT.

This chain links TRBV2 with TRBJ2-7; D remains ambiguous. CDR1 is SNHLY and CDR2 is FYNNEI in the germline V gene. V was trimmed by 10 bases and J by 2 bases, leaving 18 bases between them. The CDR3 is made up of 14 amino acids. The CDR3: CATNMLLLTYEQYF. The CDR3 DNA reads TGTGCCACTAATATGCTACTCCTTACCTACGAGCAGTACTTC.

This clone was picked up one time. The chain is built from TRBV6-1 and TRBJ1-1; D remains unclear. Germline V gives CDR1 MNHNS, CDR2 SASEGT. The CDR3 totals 14 residues. V gave up 1 base and J gave up 5 bases, with 11 bases separating them. CDR3 sequence (DNA): TGTGCCAGCAGTGAAGGAGCGCGACGAACTGAAGCTTTCTTT. This codes for CASSEGARRTEAFF.

V is TRBV5-1 and J is TRBJ2-7, with a tentative D call TRBD1 (5 bases). The CDR3 totals 14 residues. V was clipped by 1 base and J by 0 bases, with 8 bases between them. Germline V gene sequence: CDR1 SGHRS, CDR2 YFSETQ. The CDR3 region has the DNA TGCGCCAGCAGCTTGCAGGGTGACTCCTACGAGCAGTACTTC. Amino acids: CASSLQGDSYEQYF.

The count of this clone is one. The rearrangement links TRBV7-9 to TRBJ1-2; maybe TRBD1 (5 bases). This CDR3 comprises 15 residues. Trimming took 1 base from V and 4 from J, leaving 13 bases between them. CDR1 SEHNR and CDR2 FQNEAQ come from the germline V gene (reference sequence). Here the CDR3 reads CASSLGAFDSYGYTF. For the CDR3, the DNA is TGTGCCAGCAGCTTAGGGGCTTTTGACAGCTATGGCTACACCTTC. The variable domain in full, with the rest retrieved from reference TRBV7-9 and TRBJ1-2, is DTGVSQNPRHKITKRGQNVTFRCDPISEHNRLYWYRQTLGQGPEFLTYFQNEAQLEKSRLLSDRFSAERPKGSFSTLEIQRTEQGDSAMYLCASSLGAFDSYGYTFGSGTRLTVV.

The chain couples TRBV30 to TRBJ1-6; D remains unclear. The length of the CDR3 is 14 residues. Germline CDR1 and CDR2: GTSNPN and SVGIG (reference sequence). Trimming pared 0 bases from V and 7 bases from J, leaving 10 bases between. The chain's CDR3 is CAWSVLGKNSPLHF. The CDR3 DNA is TGTGCCTGGAGTGTTCTGGGGAAGAATTCACCCCTCCACTTT.

The chain is built from TRBV5-7 and TRBJ1-5, with TRBD1 matching 7 bases. TRBV5-7 qualifies as an ORF whose function is uncertain. The CDR3 totals 19 residues. The V segment lost 0 bases and the J segment 1 base; nucleotides outside the gene matches: 13. The CDR3 here is CASSLASQGGGPSNQPQHF. The CDR3 DNA reads TGTGCCAGCAGCTTGGCCAGCCAGGGGGGAGGCCCGAGCAATCAGCCCCAGCATTTT.